This TCR beta chain was profiled in a study of breast tumors, draining lymph nodes, adjacent tissues. General study points: Compared with basal-like, luminal-like tumors shared significantly more repertoire with nontumor tissue. Findings are consistent with lymph node origin and intratumoral expansion of most tumor T cells. Tumors had less TCR diversity than lymph nodes, more than nontumor tissue.

Germline V lookup: CDR1 LNHDA, CDR2 SQIVND (reference sequence). Trimming cost V 5 bases and J 3 bases; bases outside gene matches: 8. The CDR3 runs to 16 residues. This clonotype was observed many times. Its target is unknown. Samples came from axillary lymph nodes draining the breast cancer. TCRdb re-analysed the multiplex PCR reads in MiXCR, keeping a single row per CDR3 protein. In the table there are 200,000 or so distinct CDR3 sequences, roughly 31% of which are singletons. The V and J genes are TRBV19 and TRBJ1-5, with 9 bases lining up with TRBD1. Sequenced sample: axillary lymph node tissue. The receptor comes from a female donor with breast cancer. Some clones in this sample may be carry-over from other donors' samples. The CDR3 DNA is TGTGCCAGTAGTTACCAGGGACAGGGCCCCAATCAGCCCCAGCATTTT. It codes for CASSYQGQGPNQPQHF.